Presented here are 23 T cell receptor beta chains from one specimen sequenced in a study of Tregs in tolerant kidney transplant recipients. Data came from immunoSEQ multiplex PCR; TCRdb stores just in-frame clones and leaves some out. The sample shows under 80,000 clones, roughly 88% of them seen only once. Source: Tregs from blood, taken before the transplant. These receptors came from a human donor who received a combined kidney and bone marrow transplant.

V and J are TRBV6-5 and TRBJ2-7; D call uncertain. Between the trimmed V and J ends, which lost 5 bases and 2 bases, there was a span of 13 bases. CDR1 MNHEY and CDR2 SVGAGI come from the germline V gene. The CDR3 contains 14 residues. CDR3 nucleotide sequence: TGTGCCAGCAGTGCCACGGTCCCTCCCTACGAGCAGTACTTC. This codes for CASSATVPPYEQYF.

As regards this clone: The sample contains more than one DNA sequence encoding this CDR3. The rearrangement links TRBV2 to TRBJ2-4; unclear D gene. The CDR3 covers 14 residues. Germline values: CDR1 SNHLY, CDR2 FYNNEI. Deletions cut 3 bases from V and 0 bases from J, with 6 bases between. CDR3 DNA sequence: TGTGCCAGCAGTGAGACGGGAGCCAAAAACATTCAGTACTTC. This translates into CASSETGAKNIQYF.

The chain recombines TRBV7-9 with TRBJ2-7, with D maybe TRBD1 (7 bases). Germline loops: CDR1 SEHNR, CDR2 FQNEAQ (reference sequence). The CDR3 contains 17 residues. Trimming took 0 bases from V and 5 from J, leaving 20 bases between them. CDR3 in amino acids: CASSLAVGRGVIDEQYF. CDR3 coding DNA: TGTGCCAGCAGCTTAGCGGTAGGCAGGGGGGTAATTGACGAGCAGTACTTC.

This clone has only one observation. The V gene is TRBV12-5, the J gene TRBJ2-5; D unresolved. The J call may not be correct, given that the DNA end is closer to TRBJ2-7. The CDR3 spans 12 residues. CDR1 and CDR2 (germline): LGHNT, FRNRAP. The CDR3 nucleotides are TGTGCTAGTGGTCTTACCTCCTACGAGCAGTACTTC. Protein product: CASGLTSYEQYF.

The rearrangement links TRBV18 to TRBJ1-1; D not resolved. Germline loops: CDR1 KGHSH, CDR2 LQKENI. Trimming left V 3 bases short and J 1 base short, with 9 bases between. CDR3 size: 14 residues. The CDR3, as DNA: TGTGCCAGCTCACCTTCCGGAAAGAACACTGAAGCTTTCTTT. Amino acid sequence: CASSPSGKNTEAFF.

V and J are TRBV9 and TRBJ2-3; D may be TRBD2 (6 bases). The CDR3 has 14 residues. The V gene's germline CDR1 is SGDLS and CDR2 YYNGEE. V gave up 2 bases and J gave up 4 bases, with 11 bases separating them. The CDR3 coding sequence is TGTGCCAGCAGCGTCGGGGGTTACGCAGATACGCAGTATTTT. It yields the protein CASSVGGYADTQYF.

The chain uses TRBV28 and TRBJ2-2; D assignment may be TRBD1 or TRBD2 (6 bases each). CDR1 and CDR2 from the germline V gene are MDHEN and SYDVKM. The CDR3 runs 19 residues. V lost 7 bases, J lost 3 bases, and 27 bases lay in between. The CDR3 region has the DNA TGTGCCAGCAACCAGTTTCGGATTTCCGGGGGCGCTTACACCGGGGAGCTGTTTTTT. Protein product: CASNQFRISGGAYTGELFF.

This chain links TRBV28 with TRBJ2-1; D unclear. V was cut by 2 bases and J by 7 bases, with 3 bases left in between. The length of the CDR3 is 11 residues. The germline gives CDR1 MDHEN, CDR2 SYDVKM. CDR3 sequence reads: CASSLKNEQFF. In DNA form, the CDR3 reads TGTGCCAGCAGTTTAAAAAATGAGCAGTTCTTC.

The chain combines TRBV11-2 with TRBJ2-7; TRBD1 aligns across 8 bases. The J segment lost 4 bases and the V segment lost 2 bases, leaving 7 bases of the junction unmatched. The CDR3 is made up of 15 amino acids. CDR1 is SGHAT, CDR2 FQNNGV, per germline. The CDR3 loop is CASSLLGTGLYEQYF. In DNA, the CDR3 is TGTGCCAGCAGCTTACTCGGGACAGGACTATACGAGCAGTACTTC.

The chain carries TRBV6-6 and TRBJ2-7; D unresolved. From germline, CDR1 is MNHNY and CDR2 SVGAGI (reference sequence). V dropped 0 bases and J dropped 3 bases, with 6 bases sitting between them. The CDR3 covers 13 residues. The CDR3 sequence is CASSYSTGYEQYF. DNA of the CDR3: TGTGCCAGCAGTTACTCGACGGGCTACGAGCAGTACTTC.

The sample holds one count of this clone. The chain couples TRBV4-3 to TRBJ1-2; D unclear. This CDR3 is built from 16 residues. Trimming took off 0 bases at V and 4 bases at J, with 15 bases between the two ends. Looked up from germline, CDR1 is LGHNA and CDR2 is YSLEER. CDR3 loop: CASSQDSFRAPYGYTF. CDR3 nucleotides: TGCGCCAGCAGCCAAGACAGTTTTCGAGCCCCCTATGGCTACACCTTC.

The chain joins TRBV5-1 to TRBJ2-7, with D perhaps matching TRBD1 (5 bases). V was trimmed by 4 bases and J by 3 bases, leaving 14 bases between them. The CDR3 has 14 amino acids. Germline CDR1 is SGHRS and CDR2 is YFSETQ. The CDR3 spells CASSPIDSDYEQYF. The CDR3 bases are TGCGCCAGCAGCCCGATAGACAGCGACTACGAGCAGTACTTC.

V is TRBV5-5 and J is TRBJ1-2; 7 bases match TRBD1. J was trimmed by 3 bases and V by 0 bases; bases with no gene match: 14. Germline values: CDR1 SGHKS, CDR2 YYEKEE (reference sequence). CDR3 length: 18 residues. CDR3 DNA sequence: TGTGCCAGCAGCTTGGCCCCCTTTGACAGGGCTCATCACTATGGCTACACCTTC. As protein: CASSLAPFDRAHHYGYTF.

This rearrangement joins TRBV19 to TRBJ1-2; maybe TRBD1 (6 bases). The germline V gene encodes CDR1 LNHDA and CDR2 SQIVND (reference sequence). This CDR3 spans 12 amino acids. Between the trimmed V and J ends, which lost 6 bases and 5 bases, there was a span of 10 bases. The chain's CDR3 is CASSDRTYGYTF. The DNA of the CDR3 is TGTGCCAGTAGCGACAGGACTTATGGCTACACCTTC.

This clone was counted once. In the same sample, other DNA sequences code for this CDR3. The V and J genes are TRBV18 and TRBJ2-5; D possibly matches TRBD1 or TRBD2 (5 bases each). The V and J ends lost 2 bases and 4 bases respectively, with 8 bases between them. Germline V gene lookup returns CDR1 KGHSH and CDR2 LQKENI. CDR3 length equals 13 residues. CDR3 bases: TGTGCCAGCTCACCAGGGGCGGGAGAGACCCAGTACTTC. Protein sequence: CASSPGAGETQYF.

The V call is TRBV28, the J call TRBJ2-7; the D gene is possibly TRBD1 (5 bases). The germline gives CDR1 MDHEN, CDR2 SYDVKM. The CDR3 is 13 amino acids. V was pared by 7 bases and J by 2 bases, with 12 bases between. As DNA, the CDR3 is TGTGCCAGCACCTCGACAGCCACCTACGAGCAGTACTTC. This translates into CASTSTATYEQYF.

The rearrangement links TRBV5-1 to TRBJ2-3, with unresolved D. The V end was cut by 3 bases, the J end by 4 bases, with 12 bases between. The CDR3 totals 14 residues. CDR1 SGHRS and CDR2 YFSETQ come from the germline V gene. The CDR3 DNA reads TGCGCCAGCAGCTCAGGAACAAACCCAGATACGCAGTATTTT. It codes for CASSSGTNPDTQYF.

The gene calls are TRBV4-3 and TRBJ1-5; D remains ambiguous. The germline V gene has CDR1 LGHNA and CDR2 YSLEER. This CDR3 has 13 amino acids. Between the trimmed V and J ends, which lost 1 base and 7 bases, there was a span of 8 bases. The CDR3 reads CASSQGFGQPQHF. The CDR3 DNA follows: TGCGCCAGCAGCCAAGGGTTTGGACAGCCCCAGCATTTT.

In nucleotides, the CDR3 is TGTGCCAGCAGCCAAGCGGCTAGCGGGGTTGTCGGGGAGCTGTTTTTT. Translated, it gives CASSQAASGVVGELFF. V usage is TRBV7-2 and J usage is TRBJ2-2; TRBD2 aligns across 9 bases. The CDR3 is 16 residues long. J lost 7 bases, V lost 5 bases, and 11 bases had no gene match. Germline assignment: CDR1 SGHTA and CDR2 FQGNSA.

The chain is built from TRBV6-5 and TRBJ2-7; 8 bases line up with TRBD1. V shed 4 bases, J shed 5 bases, and the junction held 10 bases outside the gene matches. CDR1 MNHEY and CDR2 SVGAGI come from the germline V gene. The CDR3 is 15 residues long. CDR3 bases: TGTGCCAGCAGTTTTACTCAGGGGGCCTTCGACGAGCAGTACTTC. Protein sequence: CASSFTQGAFDEQYF.

CDR3 region: CASTRDRGLRNEQFF. CDR3 nucleotides: TGTGCCAGCACTAGAGACAGGGGGCTTAGGAATGAGCAGTTCTTC. This rearrangement joins TRBV5-6 to TRBJ2-1, with 10 nucleotides matching TRBD1. The V segment lost 6 bases and the J segment 7 bases; nucleotides outside the gene matches: 10. CDR3 length equals 15 residues. CDR1 and CDR2 (germline): SGHDT, YYEEEE.

The chain employs TRBV9 and TRBJ2-3; D unclear. In germline, CDR1 is SGDLS, CDR2 YYNGEE. The CDR3 has 12 residues. Trimming removed 3 bases from V and 6 bases from J, with 8 bases in between. CDR3 nucleotides: TGTGCCAGCAGCGCTACGTGGGATACGCAGTATTTT. Translated: CASSATWDTQYF.

The chain carries TRBV9 and TRBJ2-5, with TRBD1 matching over 12 bases. This CDR3 contains 17 residues. The germline CDR1 and CDR2 sequences are SGDLS and YYNGEE. Trimming at V came to 0 bases and at J to 1 base, leaving 4 bases not matched to a gene. This CDR3 reads CASSVAPGQGAQETQYF. In DNA, the CDR3 is TGTGCCAGCAGCGTAGCGCCGGGACAGGGGGCCCAAGAGACCCAGTACTTC.